This T cell receptor (beta chain) was sequenced during a study of blood T cell repertoires in COVID-19. Study summary: Samples representing acute and convalescent COVID-19 were sourced from the United States, Italy and Spain. T cells, B-cell-depleted T cells, or PBMCs supplied cDNA or gDNA.

Data came from immunoSEQ multiplex PCR; TCRdb stores just in-frame clones and leaves some out. The sample carries 75,000 or so clones, roughly 78% recorded once. The TCR was taken from a man aged 60-69 years with acute or convalescent COVID-19. Sequencing was performed on peripheral blood.

For the CDR3, the DNA is TGTGCCAGTAGCGAGACAGGGGACTATGGCTACACCTTC. It encodes CASSETGDYGYTF. The chain combines TRBV19 with TRBJ1-2, with 8 bases aligning to TRBD1. From germline, CDR1 is LNHDA and CDR2 SQIVND (reference sequence). V gave up 6 bases and J gave up 3 bases; unmatched junction bases: 3. The CDR3 consists of 13 residues.